This TCR beta chain was captured in a study of immune evolution from preneoplasia to lung adenocarcinoma. The CDR3 extends over 16 amino acids. The V and J ends lost 5 bases and 3 bases respectively, with 17 bases between them. Germline loops: CDR1 MDHEN, CDR2 SYDVKM. Assay used: immunoSEQ multiplex PCR; TCRdb lists only in-frame clones, some missing. The profile covers about 4,900 clones, with almost 85% appearing a single time and around 8% taken by the ten largest. The sample consisted of FFPE lung adenocarcinoma in situ tissue. The clonotype was recovered from a person aged 70 to 85 with lung adenocarcinoma. This sequence joins TRBV28 and TRBJ1-5, with D hard to call. CDR3 in amino acids: CASSPQWQVLNQPQHF. As DNA, the CDR3 is TGTGCCAGCAGTCCCCAGTGGCAGGTCCTCAATCAGCCCCAGCATTTT.